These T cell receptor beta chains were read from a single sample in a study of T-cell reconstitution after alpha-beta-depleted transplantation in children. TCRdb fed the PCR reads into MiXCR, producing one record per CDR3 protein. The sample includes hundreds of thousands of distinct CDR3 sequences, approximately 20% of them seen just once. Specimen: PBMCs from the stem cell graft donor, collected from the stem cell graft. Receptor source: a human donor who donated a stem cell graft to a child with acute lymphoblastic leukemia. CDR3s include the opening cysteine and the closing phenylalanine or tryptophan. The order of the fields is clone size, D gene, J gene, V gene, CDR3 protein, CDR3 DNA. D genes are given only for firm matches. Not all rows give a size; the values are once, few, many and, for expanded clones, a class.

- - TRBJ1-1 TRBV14 CASSQDFRGTEAFF TGTGCCAGCAGCCAAGATTTCCGCGGCACTGAAGCTTTCTTT
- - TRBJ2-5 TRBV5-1 CASSPWDMNQETQYF TGCGCCAGCAGCCCCTGGGACATGAACCAAGAGACCCAGTACTTC
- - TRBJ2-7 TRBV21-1 CASSKALFGTGFYEQYF TGTGCCAGCAGCAAAGCGCTTTTTGGGACAGGGTTCTACGAGCAGTACTTC
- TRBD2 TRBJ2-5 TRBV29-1 CSVAPPLAGAPGETQYF TGCAGCGTAGCCCCCCCGCTAGCGGGAGCCCCCGGAGAGACCCAGTACTTC
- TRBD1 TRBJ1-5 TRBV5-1 CASSKDRNQPQHF TGCGCCAGCAGCAAGGACAGGAATCAGCCCCAGCATTTT
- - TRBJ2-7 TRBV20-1 CSAPHGARYEQYF TGCAGTGCCCCACATGGGGCCCGCTACGAGCAGTACTTC
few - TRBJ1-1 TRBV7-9 CASSWDWTVFF TGTGCCAGCAGCTGGGACTGGACTGTTTTCTTT
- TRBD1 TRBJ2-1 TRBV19 CASSTTGVSYNEQFF TGTGCCAGTAGTACGACAGGGGTTTCCTACAATGAGCAGTTCTTC
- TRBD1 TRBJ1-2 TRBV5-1 CASSLEGQGNTF TGCGCCAGCAGCTTGGAGGGACAGGGGAACACCTTC
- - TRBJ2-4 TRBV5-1 CASSQAQGAKNIQYF TGCGCCAGCAGCCAGGCACAGGGAGCCAAAAACATTCAGTACTTC
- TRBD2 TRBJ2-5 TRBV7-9 CASSPRTSGRLGETQYF TGTGCCAGCAGCCCCCGGACTAGCGGGAGATTGGGCGAGACCCAGTACTTC
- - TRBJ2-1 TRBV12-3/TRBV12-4 CASRVDWDEQFF TGTGCCAGCAGGGTCGATTGGGATGAGCAGTTCTTC
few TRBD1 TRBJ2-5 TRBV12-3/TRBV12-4 CASSLTADRGLETQYF TGTGCCAGCAGTTTAACCGCCGACAGGGGGCTTGAGACCCAGTACTTC
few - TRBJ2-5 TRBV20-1 CSARYYPETQYF TGCAGTGCTAGATACTATCCAGAGACCCAGTACTTC
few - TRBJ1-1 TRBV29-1 CSNRGPGTEAFF TGCAGCAACCGGGGGCCGGGGACTGAAGCTTTCTTT
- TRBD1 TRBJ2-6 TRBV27 CASSLTLGQSDSGANVLTF TGTGCCAGCAGTTTAACCCTGGGACAGTCCGACTCTGGGGCCAACGTCCTGACTTTC
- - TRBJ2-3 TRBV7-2 CASSSLGTGAATDTQYF TGTGCCAGCAGCTCCCTCGGTACGGGAGCGGCCACAGATACGCAGTATTTT
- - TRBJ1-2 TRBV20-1 CTARGISNYGYTF TGCACCGCGAGGGGAATTTCTAACTATGGCTACACCTTC
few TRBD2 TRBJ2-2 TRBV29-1 CSVDFRGSGAGELFF TGCAGCGTTGATTTCCGCGGGAGCGGGGCCGGGGAGCTGTTTTTT
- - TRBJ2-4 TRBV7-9 CASSLAQLAKNIQYF TGTGCCAGCAGCTTAGCGCAACTAGCCAAAAACATTCAGTACTTC
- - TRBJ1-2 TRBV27 CASSLSLTSSNYGYTF TGTGCCAGCAGTTTATCGTTAACTTCATCTAACTATGGCTACACCTTC
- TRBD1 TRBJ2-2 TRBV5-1 CASSRPGQGQSTGGLFF TGCGCCAGCAGCCGCCCGGGACAGGGACAGAGCACCGGGGGGCTGTTTTTT